Shown below are 27 T cell receptor beta chains from a single sample sequenced in a study of cytomegalovirus exposure and HLA in healthy donors. Vbeta (60) and Jbeta (13) primers were used in the PCR. Profiling relied on immunoSEQ multiplex PCR, and the TCRdb table lists in-frame clones only, not all of them. Counted here are 160,000 or so clones, less than 90% occurring once; the ten biggest clones make up 1.9%. What was sequenced was PBMCs. These receptors all come from a man aged 18 to 29 in good health and CMV-seronegative.

This chain joins TRBV10-3 and TRBJ2-7, with 10 bases aligning to TRBD1. CDR3 size: 11 residues. The germline gives CDR1 ENHRY, CDR2 SYGVKD. V lost 10 bases and J lost 5; bases outside the gene matches: 2. Here the CDR3 reads CATTGGDEQYF. CDR3 sequence (DNA): TGTGCCACGACAGGGGGCGACGAGCAGTACTTC.

The chain carries TRBV5-5 and TRBJ2-2; possibly TRBD1 for D (5 bases). The CDR3 is 16 amino acids. Germline V gene sequence: CDR1 SGHKS, CDR2 YYEKEE (reference sequence). V shed 2 bases and J shed 9 bases, with 20 bases lying between them. The CDR3: CASSLGRGTVIRELFF. The DNA of the CDR3 is TGTGCCAGCAGCTTAGGAAGGGGTACTGTTATCCGGGAGCTGTTTTTT.

The rearrangement uses TRBV10-3 and TRBJ1-6; 8 positions agree with TRBD1. Germline trimming cut 4 bases from V and 9 bases from J; bases unmatched to any gene: 2. Germline lookup yields CDR1 ENHRY and CDR2 SYGVKD. This CDR3 is built from 13 residues. The CDR3 DNA reads as TGTGCCATCAGTGGGACAGGGCCTTCACCCCTCCACTTT. Protein: CAISGTGPSPLHF.

V usage is TRBV4-3 and J usage is TRBJ1-1, with 7 bases matching TRBD1. Germline loops: CDR1 LGHNA, CDR2 YSLEER. The CDR3 has 14 residues. V lost 2 bases to trimming and J lost 1 base; unmatched junction nucleotides: 1. CDR3 sequence: CASSQRQGNTEAFF. DNA for the CDR3: TGCGCCAGCAGCCAAAGACAGGGGAACACTGAAGCTTTCTTT.

The chain recombines TRBV7-9 with TRBJ2-7; D remains unclear. The V end lost 5 bases, the J end lost 4 bases, and 12 bases lay between the germline ends. CDR3 length equals 13 residues. Germline-derived CDR1 and CDR2 are SEHNR and FQNEAQ (reference sequence). CDR3 loop: CASSPPAGYEQYF. The CDR3 DNA is TGTGCCAGCAGCCCCCCGGCCGGGTACGAGCAGTACTTC.

The chain is built from TRBV5-1 and TRBJ1-2, with 7 nucleotides matching TRBD1. V lost 3 bases and J lost 0; bases outside the gene matches: 2. Germline values: CDR1 SGHRS, CDR2 YFSETQ. The CDR3 loop spans 14 amino acids. This CDR3 is CASSSGGTNYGYTF. The DNA for the CDR3 is TGCGCCAGCAGCTCAGGGGGTACTAACTATGGCTACACCTTC.

The rearrangement uses TRBV19 and TRBJ1-5; TRBD1 matches at 8 bases. Unmatched junction bases numbered 6, after V lost 0 bases and J lost 5 bases. From germline, CDR1 is LNHDA and CDR2 SQIVND (reference sequence). The CDR3 runs to 16 residues. The CDR3 bases are TGTGCCAGTAGTATAGATGGGACAGGACCACATCAGCCCCAGCATTTT. Residues: CASSIDGTGPHQPQHF.

CDR3 nucleotides: TGTGCCACCAACCTAGCGGGAGAATTGTATACGCAGTATTTT. It specifies CATNLAGELYTQYF. The V gene is TRBV2, the J gene TRBJ2-3; 10 bases align to TRBD2. This CDR3 is 14 amino acids long. Trimming at V came to 10 bases and at J to 7 bases, leaving 11 bases not matched to a gene. The V gene's germline CDR1 is SNHLY and CDR2 FYNNEI.

The rearrangement links TRBV5-1 to TRBJ1-5; tentatively, D is TRBD1 (6 bases). Trimming took off 4 bases at V and 9 bases at J, with 17 bases between the two ends. The CDR3 sequence is 14 residues long. Germline V gives CDR1 SGHRS, CDR2 YFSETQ. This CDR3 is CASSPGVPDGPQHF. In nucleotides, the CDR3 is TGCGCCAGCAGCCCAGGGGTCCCGGACGGGCCCCAGCATTTT.

This chain uses TRBV4-3 with TRBJ1-1, with TRBD1 matching over 8 bases. Trimming removed 0 bases from V and 5 bases from J; junction bases left unmatched: 14. CDR1 and CDR2 (germline): LGHNA, YSLEER. There are 18 residues in the CDR3. The CDR3: CASSQDSGRGLTGTEAFF. The CDR3 nucleotides are TGCGCCAGCAGCCAAGATTCGGGCAGGGGGCTAACGGGGACTGAAGCTTTCTTT.

V usage is TRBV9 and J usage is TRBJ2-3; 11 positions agree with TRBD1. CDR3 length equals 15 residues. V gave up 3 bases and J gave up 5 bases; unmatched junction bases: 5. Germline V gene data show CDR1 as SGDLS and CDR2 as YYNGEE. Here the CDR3 reads CASSADRGLGDTQYF. CDR3 coding DNA: TGTGCCAGCAGCGCGGACAGGGGGCTTGGAGATACGCAGTATTTT.

This clone was recorded once. The chain employs TRBV10-3 and TRBJ2-6; possibly TRBD1 for D (6 bases). Germline V gene lookup returns CDR1 ENHRY and CDR2 SYGVKD. The ends were cut back, 7 bases at V and 0 bases at J, with 22 bases in the middle. This CDR3 is 19 amino acids long. The CDR3 spells CAITERTVPILSGANVLTF. The CDR3 region has the DNA TGTGCCATCACCGAACGGACAGTTCCAATCCTCTCTGGGGCCAACGTCCTGACTTTC.

This clone was detected only once. The chain links TRBV27 to TRBJ1-1; tentative D call: TRBD1 (5 bases). Between the trimmed V and J ends, which lost 6 bases and 1 base, there was a span of 9 bases. Germline values: CDR1 MNHEY, CDR2 SMNVEV (reference sequence). The CDR3 totals 13 residues. The DNA of the CDR3 is TGTGCCAGCAGGAATCAGGGGAACACTGAAGCTTTCTTT. It codes for CASRNQGNTEAFF.

The V call is TRBV28, the J call TRBJ2-5, with TRBD1 identical over 7 bases. The germline CDR1 and CDR2 sequences are MDHEN and SYDVKM. The CDR3 extends over 15 amino acids. Trimming took 6 bases from V and 2 from J; bases not matched to a gene: 9. The CDR3 loop reads CASSPPGQVQETQYF. The CDR3 nucleotides are TGTGCCAGCAGCCCCCCCGGACAGGTTCAAGAGACCCAGTACTTC.

The chain carries TRBV9 and TRBJ1-2; 7 bases map to TRBD1. The CDR3 length is 14 residues. CDR1 and CDR2 from the germline V gene are SGDLS and YYNGEE. The V and J ends lost 0 bases and 7 bases, in that order; junction bases with no gene match: 6. The CDR3 loop reads CASSVEETGFGYTF. In DNA, the CDR3 is TGTGCCAGCAGCGTAGAGGAGACAGGGTTTGGCTACACCTTC.

The chain has TRBV9 and TRBJ2-1, with D perhaps matching TRBD2 (5 bases). The ends were cut back, 3 bases at V and 2 bases at J, with 12 bases in the middle. The CDR3 consists of 15 residues. Germline assignment: CDR1 SGDLS and CDR2 YYNGEE. For the CDR3, the DNA is TGTGCCAGCAGCGCCTGGACTGAAACCTACAATGAGCAGTTCTTC. It encodes CASSAWTETYNEQFF.

V usage is TRBV7-9 and J usage is TRBJ1-5, with D maybe TRBD1 (6 bases). This CDR3 has 18 residues. V shed 4 bases and J shed 2 bases, with 21 bases lying between them. Germline values: CDR1 SEHNR, CDR2 FQNEAQ (reference sequence). Here the CDR3 reads CASSSTIGGASGNQPQHF. The CDR3 bases are TGTGCCAGCAGCTCCACTATTGGGGGGGCCTCGGGCAATCAGCCCCAGCATTTT.

This chain joins TRBV4-1 and TRBJ1-6; 9 nucleotides match TRBD1. CDR3 length equals 17 residues. V gave up 1 base and J gave up 7 bases; unmatched junction bases: 8. CDR1 MGHRA and CDR2 YSYEKL come from the germline V gene. Here the CDR3 DNA reads TGCGCCAGCAGCCAAGGGACAGGGGCCCTTGCCAATTCACCCCTCCACTTT. Encoded protein: CASSQGTGALANSPLHF.

This clone was detected once. V and J are TRBV10-3 and TRBJ1-4; TRBD1 matches at 7 bases. The germline V gene encodes CDR1 ENHRY and CDR2 SYGVKD. The CDR3 runs 14 residues. V lost 7 bases to trimming and J lost 6 bases; unmatched junction nucleotides: 8. CDR3 DNA sequence: TGTGCCATCAAAGAGGGACAGTTCGATGAAAAACTGTTTTTT. Protein product: CAIKEGQFDEKLFF.

V gene TRBV28 combines with J gene TRBJ2-4, with a weak D call TRBD1 (5 bases). The germline gives CDR1 MDHEN, CDR2 SYDVKM. Trimming removed 7 bases from V and 7 bases from J, with 17 bases in between. CDR3 length: 14 residues. CDR3 residues: CASNPWARQNIQYF. In nucleotides, the CDR3 is TGTGCCAGCAACCCCTGGGCCCGACAGAACATTCAGTACTTC. The full variable domain, rest sourced from reference TRBV28 and TRBJ2-4, is DVKVTQSSRYLVKRTGEKVFLECVQDMDHENMFWYRQDPGLGLRLIYFSYDVKMKEKGDIPEGYSVSREKKERFSLILESASTNQTSMYLCASNPWARQNIQYFGAGTRLSVL.

This chain uses TRBV5-4 with TRBJ2-5; the match to TRBD2 covers 9 bases. With V trimmed by 4 bases and J by 3 bases, 10 bases remained unmatched. Germline lookup yields CDR1 SGHNT and CDR2 YYREEE (reference sequence). This CDR3 spans 16 amino acids. The CDR3 spells CASSPYSGGGEETQYF. CDR3 coding DNA: TGTGCCAGCAGCCCCTATAGCGGGGGTGGGGAAGAGACCCAGTACTTC.

The table lists this clone with a few counts. V usage is TRBV5-8 and J usage is TRBJ1-4, with TRBD1 matching 7 bases. The CDR3 runs to 14 residues. V was pared by 2 bases and J by 7 bases, with 5 bases of the junction left unmatched. Germline V CDR1 and CDR2: SGHTS, YDEGEE. The CDR3 region is CASSFEGAGEKLFF. CDR3 in DNA: TGTGCCAGCAGCTTCGAGGGGGCGGGTGAAAAACTGTTTTTT.

The V call is TRBV11-3, the J call TRBJ2-5, with a weak D call TRBD1 (6 bases). The J call is uncertain, as TRBJ2-7 better fits the DNA end. Germline V gene lookup returns CDR1 SGHNT and CDR2 YENEEA. The CDR3 totals 15 residues. The CDR3 region has the DNA TGTGCCAGCAGGTACAGGGAAAGGGGCTCCTACGAGCAGTACTTC. It codes for CASRYRERGSYEQYF.

The V gene is TRBV2, the J gene TRBJ2-7; D is perhaps TRBD1 (7 bases). Trimming removed 8 bases at V and 5 bases at J, with 22 bases between. The CDR3 length is 15 residues. Germline V gene data show CDR1 as SNHLY and CDR2 as FYNNEI. The CDR3 is CASGPRDSGRNEQYF. The CDR3 DNA reads TGTGCCAGCGGACCCCGGGACAGCGGGCGGAACGAGCAGTACTTC.

J is TRBJ2-3 and V is TRBV2; D gene ambiguous. Germline V lookup: CDR1 SNHLY, CDR2 FYNNEI. The germline V and J ends were trimmed by 6 bases and 1 base, with 14 bases remaining between them. The CDR3 spans 15 residues. The CDR3 region has the DNA TGTGCCAGCAGGACCCGGCGCGGAGGCACAGATACGCAGTATTTT. Residues: CASRTRRGGTDTQYF. Based on the CDR3 plus reference TRBV2 and TRBJ2-3, the full variable domain is EPEVTQTPSHQVTQMGQEVILRCVPISNHLYFYWYRQILGQKVEFLVSFYNNEISEKSEIFDDQFSVERPDGSNFTLKIRSTKLEDSAMYFCASRTRRGGTDTQYFGPGTRLTVL.

The J gene is TRBJ2-1, the V gene TRBV19; 8 bases fit TRBD2. V lost 5 bases, J lost 2 bases, and 8 bases stayed unmatched. Germline assignment: CDR1 LNHDA and CDR2 SQIVND (reference sequence). The CDR3 consists of 16 residues. Here the CDR3 reads CASSSPGSGTYNEQFF. CDR3 sequence (DNA): TGTGCCAGTAGTTCCCCCGGTAGCGGGACCTACAATGAGCAGTTCTTC.

The table lists this clone with a few counts. The chain has TRBV5-1 and TRBJ2-7; possible D gene TRBD2, 6 bases. The CDR3 runs 16 residues. V gave up 0 bases and J gave up 3 bases, with 16 bases separating them. Germline CDR1 reads SGHRS; CDR2 reads YFSETQ. The CDR3 DNA reads TGCGCCAGCAGCTTGGCCGCTAGCGAGAAGTACTACGAGCAGTACTTC. Amino acid sequence: CASSLAASEKYYEQYF.